This T cell receptor beta chain was observed in a study of blood T cell repertoires in COVID-19 (dated by TCRdb to the early 2020s). Regarding the study in general: Collaborator samples came from the United States, Italy and Spain and covered acute and convalescent phases of COVID-19. The prospective study material was composed of cDNA or gDNA derived from T cells, B-cell-depleted T cells, or PBMCs. Deeply sampled blood TCRbeta repertoires from subjects exposed to, actively infected with, or recovered from COVID-19 were included in the dataset. The repertoires were released in a freely available public database intended as a resource for research on the immune response to SARS-CoV-2. The samples were drawn from the first 160 participants of the ongoing ImmuneRACE study and from over a thousand subjects provided by 6 global collaborators. The sample metadata nearly always contained a de-identified subject ID, COVID-19 status, age in years and sex. HLA class I and class II types, where available, came from metadata supplied by the sample provider rather than from assay-based typing. What the authors observed across the whole study: The quantity of clinical and demographic metadata differed by source and by participant and was supplied without curation.

From a lookup of the germline V gene, CDR1 and CDR2 are SNHLY and FYNNEI. V and J are truncated by 2 bases and 10 bases respectively, leaving an intervening sequence of 6 bases. CDR3 length: 12 amino acids, cysteine to phenylalanine. Only the CDR3 region is kept as DNA, spanning 36 bases read in frame from base 1. Whole blood was collected in K2EDTA tubes by collaborating institutions according to the institutions' own protocols. Collaborator samples were shipped for TCRbeta analysis as frozen whole blood, isolated PBMCs, or DNA extracted from either sample type. TCRbeta CDR3 regions were amplified from genomic DNA using the immunoSEQ Assay, a bias-controlled multiplex PCR. Concerning the study's data processing: Within the assay, amplification of reference gene primers was used to estimate how many nucleated cells each sample contained. Sequence reads were collapsed and filtered to measure the absolute abundance of every unique TCRbeta CDR3 rearrangement. For each sample, productive Simpson clonality was calculated as the square root of Simpson's diversity index across productive rearrangements. TCRdb retrieved this table from immuneACCESS and kept in-frame rearrangements only. Not all clones are present; in checked studies, unresolved V genes account for under half, and no reason is known for the remainder. V and J calls and clone size are given by that table; D and trimming were obtained from the DNA. In this sample the table shows 200,000 to 300,000 clones, 75% to 90% of which occur a single time. 3.5% to 4.5% of the sample lies in the top ten.

Note on this clone: Its target antigen remains unknown. Nothing much larger sits one base from this clone, and base qualities are not available.

This clonotype originated in a woman aged 40-49 years with acute or convalescent COVID-19. The material sequenced was peripheral blood. This sequence uses TRBV2 and TRBJ1-6; too little of a D gene remains to name it. The sequenced DNA is TGTGCCAGCAGTGAACCAGTATCACCCCTCCACTTT. Its product reads: CASSEPVSPLHF.